This note documents a single T cell receptor beta chain sequence. The clone's antigen remains unknown. The sample holds no much larger clone one base away, and base qualities are not on file. The CDR3 goes from the cysteine to the phenylalanine over 13 residues. Of the read, only the CDR3 DNA is kept; its 39 bases are in frame from base 1. CDR1 and CDR2 are drawn from the germline V gene: ENHRY, SYGVKD. Between the V and J ends, shortened by 3 bases and 5 bases respectively, the junction contains 8 bases. The time point label here, explained by the study, means: cycle 2 day 1 (C2D1) of nivolumab. Every trial patient had relapsed after autologous stem cell transplantation, and cohorts A, B and C differed in prior brentuximab vedotin exposure. The trial cohort was composed of about 53 patients with relapsed/refractory classical Hodgkin lymphoma, for whom complete response, partial response or progressive disease was recorded as best overall response. Trial patients were treated with single-agent nivolumab in the multi-cohort phase II CheckMate 205 trial. An independent review committee assessed best overall response using the 2007 International Working Group response criteria. Trial PBMCs were collected immediately before nivolumab initiation (C1D1) and during therapy at cycle 2 day 1 and cycle 4 day 1. Peripheral blood was collected in 8 mL Vacutainer Cell Preparation Tubes, from which PBMCs were isolated by centrifugation and then cryopreserved.

The Qiagen DNeasy kit was used to extract genomic DNA both from unsorted PBMCs and from the negatively selected CD4+ and CD8+ fractions. TCR beta CDR3 regions were amplified by immunoSEQ multiplex PCR using primers annealing to V and J segments. A synthetic immune receptor repertoire was used to minimize amplification bias, and any residual bias was removed computationally once sequencing was done. Under the source paper's analysis protocol: Custom Python scripts were used to quantify repertoire diversity as the Shannon entropy index. Unsorted, CD4+ and CD8+ repertoires were analyzed separately, except for combined analyses in which CD4+ and CD8+ sequences were merged in silico. A clone counted as expanded when the clone's frequency after treatment rose at least 2-fold relative to C1D1, and clones undetected at baseline were given a pseudocount of 0.5. Singleton clones were defined as clones with 0 or 1 copy at C1D1, and non-singleton clones were defined as clones with 2 or more copies. By matching protein sequences in sorted samples from the same patient, clones expanded in unsorted samples were annotated as CD4+, CD8+ or unknown. Diversity changes from C1D1 to C4D1 were tested in paired samples using Wilcoxon tests. TCRdb carries this immuneACCESS record with in-frame sequences only. Its versions omit some clonotypes, under half of them owing to an unresolved V gene in the studies checked, with the rest unexplained. V and J calls and clone size come straight from that table; D and trimming were deduced from the DNA. A total of roughly 140,000 clones appear in this sample, about 78% of them only once. Of the sample, roughly 9.8% is held by the ten largest clones.

The data stem from a study of PD-1 blockade in classical Hodgkin lymphoma (TCRdb year 2020). About the study as a whole: Nivolumab dosing was 3 mg/kg intravenously every 2 weeks, continuing until either disease progression or unacceptable toxicity. The study used CyTOF and TCR beta sequencing to define a peripheral blood immune signature of response to PD-1 blockade in classical Hodgkin lymphoma.

Summary of the overall study and its limitations: Patients starting nivolumab less than 1 year after ASCT had lower diversity and were excluded from later analyses to avoid confounding by immune reconstitution. Among trial patients, those achieving complete response had baseline diversity similar to that of newly diagnosed patients, while diversity was significantly lower in partial responders and progressors. Baseline TCR diversity was reported to be lower in newly diagnosed patients than in healthy donors and to be lower still in relapsed/refractory patients. A significant rise by C4D1 was seen in CD4+ but not CD8+ TCR diversity (p=0.0027 vs p=0.16), with the rise being most apparent in complete responders (p=0.02). The study was restricted to a single clinical trial cohort, and the causes of repertoire differences, possibly disease activity or prior therapy, were left undefined.

The receptor was isolated from a human donor with classical Hodgkin lymphoma. The sequences come from peripheral blood mononuclear cells (PBMCs), collected before the second cycle of nivolumab. The rearrangement combines TRBV10-3 with TRBJ2-1, with no confident D gene call. The CDR3: CAISDSEDNEQFF. The bases read TGTGCCATCAGTGACTCCGAGGACAATGAGCAGTTCTTC.